Only one count was recorded for the clone carrying this T cell receptor beta chain. Trimming cost V 7 bases and J 7 bases, with 17 bases left between them. The CDR3 contains 13 residues. Germline V CDR1 and CDR2: GTSNPN, SVGIG (reference sequence). This sample stems from a study of cytomegalovirus exposure and HLA in healthy donors. The method was immunoSEQ multiplex PCR; TCRdb's version includes in-frame clones alone and lacks a portion of them. The sample lists tens of thousands of clones, approximately 94% occurring once. This TCR came from a man aged 18 to 29 in good health and CMV-seropositive. The genes are TRBV30 and TRBJ2-1; maybe TRBD2 (6 bases). The sample taken for sequencing was PBMCs. CDR3 sequence: CAYREYWGNEQFF. The CDR3 coding sequence is TGTGCCTACCGGGAGTACTGGGGTAATGAGCAGTTCTTC.